These 29 T cell receptor beta chains share one sample of origin, sequenced in a study of T cells in Graves' hyperthyroidism and ophthalmopathy. Researchers amplified the TCR beta CDR3 regions from RNA transcripts. The HTBI primer set served for first-round RT-PCR of the TCR CDR3. TCRdb analysed the multiplex PCR reads with MiXCR anew, one entry per CDR3 protein. Here the sample spans 700,000 to 850,000 distinct CDR3 sequences, approximately 36% being singletons. Sequenced input: blood. These receptors originate from a middle-aged woman with Graves' hyperthyroidism.

J is TRBJ1-2 and V is TRBV6-2 or TRBV6-3; no clear D. The CDR3 spans 13 residues. Germline values: CDR1 MNHEY, CDR2 SVGEGT. The germline V and J ends were trimmed by 4 bases and 6 bases, with 12 bases remaining between them. For the CDR3, the DNA is TGTGCCAGCAGTTGGCCCGGACGGGATGGCTACACCTTC. It yields the protein CASSWPGRDGYTF.

This chain connects TRBV15 to TRBJ1-2, with TRBD1 identical over 7 bases. Per the germline V gene, CDR1 is LNHNV and CDR2 is YYDKDF (reference sequence). Losses at the gene ends were 2 bases for V and 3 bases for J; bases not matched to a gene: 3. This CDR3 region has 14 residues. The CDR3 nucleotides are TGTGCCACCAGCAGACGGGACAGCGACTATGGCTACACCTTC. It codes for CATSRRDSDYGYTF.

A word on this clonotype: This may stem from a read error, because a much larger clone lies one nucleotide away. V and J are TRBV15 and TRBJ2-7; the match to TRBD1 covers 8 bases. The germline gives CDR1 LNHNV, CDR2 YYDKDF (reference sequence). The CDR3 sequence is 15 residues long. The CDR3 bases are TGTGCCACCAGCGGAGGACAGGGAGTACCCTACGAGCGGTACTTC. It is translated as CATSGGQGVPYERYF.

This clonotype was detected many times. The V call is TRBV12-3 or TRBV12-4, the J call TRBJ2-2, with a tentative D call TRBD2 (7 bases). The CDR3 has 20 amino acids. V was cut by 6 bases and J by 3 bases, with 29 bases left in between. For the CDR3, the DNA is TGTGCCAGCAGCCCAAAGCAATCCCGTTCGGGGGGCCGTGACACCGGGGAGCTGTTTTTT. Protein: CASSPKQSRSGGRDTGELFF.

This clonotype came up once. The chain recombines TRBV25-1 with TRBJ2-1; D is ambiguous. Germline V gene sequence: CDR1 MGHDK, CDR2 SYGVNS. Trimming shortened V by 7 bases and J by 4 bases, and 14 bases separated the two germline ends. The CDR3 consists of 14 residues. Here the CDR3 reads CASIGPPSYNEQFF. The CDR3, as DNA: TGTGCCAGCATCGGACCCCCTTCGTACAATGAGCAGTTCTTC.

This chain uses TRBV7-2 with TRBJ1-1; D remains unclear. Germline V gene sequence: CDR1 SGHTA, CDR2 FQGNSA. Deletions cut 7 bases from V and 0 bases from J, with 18 bases between. The CDR3 spans 16 residues. The CDR3 sequence is CASIPPNGRLNTEAFF. In DNA form, the CDR3 reads TGTGCCAGCATCCCTCCTAACGGCAGACTGAACACTGAAGCTTTCTTT.

V gene TRBV28 combines with J gene TRBJ2-5, with D uncertain. V shed 7 bases and J shed 4 bases, with 22 bases lying between them. The CDR3 loop spans 16 amino acids. Per the germline V gene, CDR1 is MDHEN and CDR2 is SYDVKM. For the CDR3, the DNA is TGTGCCAGCACCCCCGCCCGCGTAACATGGGGAGAGACCCAGTACTTC. This gives the protein CASTPARVTWGETQYF.

This chain uses TRBV19 with TRBJ1-2; the D gene is possibly TRBD1 (5 bases). With 9 bases removed from V and 6 bases from J, the gap between germline ends came to 17 bases. Germline-derived CDR1 and CDR2 are LNHDA and SQIVND (reference sequence). The CDR3 spans 13 residues. The CDR3 region has the DNA TGTGCCAGCAAAGGGACCTCAAGCCATGGCTACACCTTC. This sequence encodes CASKGTSSHGYTF. Variable domain in full (rest from reference TRBV19 and TRBJ1-2): DGGITQSPKYLFRKEGQNVTLSCEQNLNHDAMYWYRQDPGQGLRLIYYSQIVNDFQKGDIAEGYSVSREKKESFPLTVTSAQKNPTAFYLCASKGTSSHGYTFGSGTRLTVV.

This clonotype was found a few times. The gene calls are TRBV9 and TRBJ1-2; D is ambiguous. CDR3 length: 13 residues. CDR1 is SGDLS, CDR2 YYNGEE, per germline. V lost 3 bases to trimming and J lost 6 bases, with 12 bases between them. CDR3 nucleotides: TGTGCCAGCAGCGGGAGCGGGGTCGATGGCTACACCTTC. It is translated as CASSGSGVDGYTF.

This clonotype was picked up a small number of times. J is TRBJ2-5 and V is TRBV20-1, with D possibly being TRBD2 (6 bases). The CDR3 sequence is 15 residues long. CDR1 is DFQATT and CDR2 is SNEGSKA in the germline V gene (reference sequence). V dropped 5 bases and J dropped 0 bases, with 16 bases sitting between them. DNA of the CDR3: TGCAGTGCTCCAGGACGCGGGGTATACCAAGAGACCCAGTACTTC. This gives the protein CSAPGRGVYQETQYF.

The rearrangement joins TRBV29-1 to TRBJ2-3; a possible D gene is TRBD2 (5 bases). This CDR3 region has 12 residues. Germline V gene lookup returns CDR1 SQVTM and CDR2 ANQGSEA. V was shortened by 5 bases and J by 4 bases, with 10 bases between the two germline ends. In DNA form, the CDR3 reads TGCAGCGTTCGGGAAGGCGCAGATACGCAGTATTTT. Translation gives CSVREGADTQYF.

This clonotype was counted many times. The chain links TRBV7-2 to TRBJ2-7; D remains ambiguous. The CDR3 runs to 13 residues. V dropped 6 bases and J dropped 0 bases, with 9 bases sitting between them. The V gene's germline CDR1 is SGHTA and CDR2 FQGNSA. DNA of the CDR3: TGTGCCAGCAGTTGGCCGAGCTCCTACGAGCAGTACTTC. As protein: CASSWPSSYEQYF.

The CDR3, as DNA: TGTGCCTGCCGGGACTCAGGGTGGAACGAGCAGTACTTC. The encoded protein is CACRDSGWNEQYF. The V gene is TRBV12-3 or TRBV12-4, the J gene TRBJ2-7, with D maybe TRBD2 (6 bases). CDR3 size: 13 residues. V was pared by 11 bases and J by 5 bases, with 19 bases between.

The genes are TRBV5-8 and TRBJ2-7, with 8 bases that match TRBD1. This CDR3 comprises 15 residues. Losses at the gene ends were 4 bases for V and 2 bases for J; bases not matched to a gene: 8. The germline V gene has CDR1 SGHTS and CDR2 YDEGEE. DNA of the CDR3: TGTGCCAGCAGCCCGGGGACAGGCCTGACCTACGAGCAGTACTTC. Translating gives CASSPGTGLTYEQYF.

The rearrangement joins TRBV19 to TRBJ1-2; 8 nucleotides agree with TRBD1. CDR1 is LNHDA, CDR2 SQIVND, per germline (reference sequence). V trimming: 3 bases; J trimming: 4 bases; junction bases outside the gene matches: 4. The CDR3 has 14 amino acids. Here the CDR3 DNA reads TGTGCCAGTAGTATCACCGGGACAGGCTATGGCTACACCTTC. Its protein product is CASSITGTGYGYTF.

This clonotype was observed a handful of times. This rearrangement joins TRBV28 to TRBJ1-5; unclear D gene. CDR3 size: 14 residues. V gave up 4 bases and J gave up 5 bases, with 12 bases separating them. Germline V gene data show CDR1 as MDHEN and CDR2 as SYDVKM. CDR3 nucleotide sequence: TGTGCCAGCAGTTATCGGTCCGGGCATCAGCCCCAGCATTTT. It encodes CASSYRSGHQPQHF.

To note about this clonotype: Its ends do not fully match the called genes, so a read error is possible. J is TRBJ1-6 and V is TRBV25-1, with D maybe TRBD1 (5 bases). Germline CDR1 reads MGHDK; CDR2 reads SYGVNS. This CDR3 contains 16 residues. For the CDR3, the DNA is TGCGCCAGCAGCCAAGCCCCGGGGCTCTATAATTCACCCCTCCACTTT. The encoded protein is CASSQAPGLYNSPLHF. Complete variable domain (other parts from reference TRBV25-1 and TRBJ1-6): EADIYQTPRYLVIGTGKKITLECSQTMGHDKMYWYQQDPGMELHLIHYSYGVNSTEKGDLSSESTVSRIRTEHFPLTLESARPSHTSQYLCASSQAPGLYNSPLHFGNGTRLTVT.

About this clonotype itself: The CDR3 does not close with the conserved phenylalanine or tryptophan, likely indicating a read error. The CDR3 nucleotides read TGTGCCAGCAGTTTACGGGGAACTGAAGCTTTCCTT. Translating it yields CASSLRGTEAFL. The rearrangement uses TRBV11-3 and TRBJ1-1; no definite D call. The CDR3 sequence is 12 residues long. The germline V and J ends were trimmed by 6 bases and 5 bases, with 10 bases remaining between them. Germline loops: CDR1 SGHNT, CDR2 YENEEA.

Only a few counts were recorded for this clonotype. The CDR3 coding sequence is TGTGCCAGCAGCCAAGATCTATCCCGGACAGACTACTATGGCTACACCTTC. This sequence encodes CASSQDLSRTDYYGYTF. The chain recombines TRBV25-1 with TRBJ1-2; the D gene is possibly TRBD1 (6 bases). This CDR3 has 17 amino acids. Trimming cost V 6 bases and J 3 bases, with 23 bases left between them. Germline-derived CDR1 and CDR2 are MGHDK and SYGVNS.

Concerning this clonotype: An end of the junction differs from the germline gene, which may be a read error. The chain joins TRBV10-3 to TRBJ2-2; 9 positions agree with TRBD2. Looked up from germline, CDR1 is ENHRY and CDR2 is SYGVKD. The CDR3 is made up of 18 amino acids. The CDR3 here is CASSWPRRLAENTGELFF. CDR3 in DNA: TGTGCCAGCAGTTGGCCTAGAAGACTAGCGGAGAACACCGGGGAGCTGTTTTTT.

At least ten counts were recorded for this clonotype. This sequence joins TRBV4-2 and TRBJ1-6, with 7 positions matching TRBD1. This CDR3 has 16 amino acids. CDR1 and CDR2 from the germline V gene are LGHNA and YNFKEQ. Germline trimming cut 2 bases from V and 5 bases from J; bases unmatched to any gene: 6. The CDR3 DNA reads TGTGCCAGCAGCCAATTAAGAACAGGGGATAATTCACCCCTCCACTTT. It specifies CASSQLRTGDNSPLHF.

A few counts support this clonotype. The chain recombines TRBV5-1 with TRBJ2-7; 8 positions agree with TRBD2. This CDR3 is built from 16 residues. V lost 3 bases and J lost 2; bases outside the gene matches: 10. From germline, CDR1 is SGHRS and CDR2 YFSETQ. The CDR3 protein is CASSSSAGEIPYEQYF. The CDR3 bases are TGCGCCAGCAGCTCCTCAGCGGGAGAGATCCCCTACGAGCAGTACTTC.

V gene TRBV6-5 combines with J gene TRBJ1-3, with D perhaps matching TRBD1 (6 bases). Germline V gene data show CDR1 as MNHEY and CDR2 as SVGAGI. V was cut by 0 bases and J by 6 bases, with 12 bases left in between. The CDR3 totals 15 residues. CDR3 region: CASSYSWGATNTIYF. The CDR3, as DNA: TGTGCCAGCAGTTACTCCTGGGGGGCGACAAACACCATATATTTT.

J is TRBJ1-4 and V is TRBV2; TRBD1 agrees at 9 bases. The CDR3 has 15 amino acids. Per germline, CDR1 SNHLY and CDR2 FYNNEI. Trimming at V came to 7 bases and at J to 5 bases, leaving 8 bases not matched to a gene. The CDR3 region has the DNA TGTGCCAGCATCTCCAGAGGGACAGGGAATGAAAAACTGTTTTTT. Translated: CASISRGTGNEKLFF.

This clonotype occurred a few times. This is likely a read error, given that the CDR3 carries no conserved phenylalanine or tryptophan at its end. The chain uses TRBV4-2 and TRBJ1-1; D uncertain. Trimming took 6 bases from V and 1 from J, leaving 3 bases between them. The CDR3 contains 11 residues. The V gene's germline CDR1 is LGHNA and CDR2 YNFKEQ. CDR3 coding DNA: TGTGCCAGCAGAAAGAACACTGAAGCTTTCCTT. Protein product: CASRKNTEAFL.

This clonotype was observed a handful of times. J is TRBJ2-7 and V is TRBV7-9, with 10 bases lining up with TRBD2. V lost 2 bases to trimming and J lost 2 bases; unmatched junction nucleotides: 6. The CDR3 spans 16 residues. CDR1 and CDR2 from the germline V gene are SEHNR and FQNEAQ (reference sequence). The DNA of the CDR3 is TGTGCCAGCAGCTTATTGACTAGCGGGTCACCCTACGAGCAGTACTTC. Its translation: CASSLLTSGSPYEQYF.

This clonotype occurred many times. V and J are TRBV20-1 and TRBJ2-5, with TRBD1 identical over 9 bases. This CDR3 region has 14 residues. The V segment lost 3 bases and the J segment 5 bases; nucleotides outside the gene matches: 7. From germline, CDR1 is DFQATT and CDR2 SNEGSKA (reference sequence). The CDR3 DNA follows: TGCAGTGCTAGTCGGGACAGGGAAGGGGAGACCCAGTACTTC. This translates into CSASRDREGETQYF.

As concerns this clonotype: A read error is possible here, since a much larger clone lies one base away. This CDR3 is CASSLGEGAGDTIYF. For the CDR3, the DNA is TGTGCCAGCAGCCTCGGGGAGGGGGCTGGAGACACCATATATTTT. The V gene is TRBV7-2, the J gene TRBJ1-3, with TRBD1 matching 7 bases. Germline-derived CDR1 and CDR2 are SGHTA and FQGNSA. The CDR3 has 15 amino acids.

The chain employs TRBV25-1 and TRBJ2-7; 9 bases are shared with TRBD2. The closer fit of TRBJ2-1 to the DNA end suggests the J call may be wrong. Germline CDR1 MGHDK, CDR2 SYGVNS. The CDR3 has 14 residues. The CDR3 loop reads CASKPSGDYNEQFF. DNA of the CDR3: TGTGCCAGCAAGCCTAGCGGGGATTACAATGAGCAGTTCTTC.